A single sample gave rise to the 18 T cell receptor beta chains below, sequenced in a study of Ad26.COV2.S vaccination and SARS-CoV-2 variants. Treatment meaning: around 19 received Ad26.COV2.S at low or high dose, single or two shots; roughly five received placebo; per-sample allocation not given. Material that was analyzed had been drawn on day 63 after the first vaccine or placebo injection. The assay was immunoSEQ multiplex PCR, and TCRdb's table has in-frame clones only and misses some. The sample lists fewer than 400,000 clones; 88% were seen once. Sequenced here: peripheral blood, sampled in a trial of Ad26.COV2.S vaccine versus placebo. Receptor source: a person aged 18-60 years who received the Ad26.COV2.S COVID-19 vaccine or a placebo.

CDR3 sequence: CASSLVAGWYNEQFF. CDR3 in DNA: TGCGCCAGCAGCTTGGTGGCGGGATGGTACAATGAGCAGTTCTTC. The chain uses TRBV5-1 and TRBJ2-1; D is perhaps TRBD2 (6 bases). Trimming removed 0 bases from V and 4 bases from J, with 11 bases in between. Germline V gives CDR1 SGHRS, CDR2 YFSETQ. The CDR3 spans 15 residues.

V gene TRBV5-4 combines with J gene TRBJ2-2, with 14 bases aligning to TRBD2. V trimming: 5 bases; J trimming: 3 bases; junction bases outside the gene matches: 3. CDR1 and CDR2 from the germline V gene are SGHNT and YYREEE (reference sequence). The CDR3 loop spans 16 amino acids. The CDR3 coding sequence is TGTGCCAGCAGGGGGACTAGCGGGGGCTACACCGGGGAGCTGTTTTTT. As protein: CASRGTSGGYTGELFF.

The chain joins TRBV10-1 to TRBJ2-7, with D maybe TRBD1 (7 bases). Trimming removed 3 bases from V and 5 bases from J, with 14 bases in between. CDR3 size: 14 residues. Germline loops: CDR1 WNHNN, CDR2 SYGVQD (reference sequence). The CDR3 sequence: CASSEGGGRNEQYF. The CDR3 DNA is TGCGCCAGCAGTGAAGGAGGGGGCAGGAACGAGCAGTACTTC.

The chain employs TRBV5-4 and TRBJ2-7, with D tentatively TRBD1 or TRBD2 (5 bases each). Germline CDR1 is SGHNT and CDR2 is YYREEE (reference sequence). The length of the CDR3 is 17 residues. Trimming cost V 3 bases and J 5 bases, with 24 bases left between them. The DNA for the CDR3 is TGTGCCAGCAGCTCCGAATCCCTAAACGAGGGGAAGGACGAGCAGTACTTC. Translation gives CASSSESLNEGKDEQYF.

The chain joins TRBV5-8 to TRBJ2-7; 10 bases align to TRBD1. This CDR3 has 15 amino acids. Trimming removed 4 bases from V and 2 bases from J; junction bases left unmatched: 6. CDR1 and CDR2 from the germline V gene are SGHTS and YDEGEE. The CDR3 region is CASSRAGTGAYEQYF. The CDR3 DNA reads as TGTGCCAGCAGCCGAGCCGGGACAGGGGCCTACGAGCAGTACTTC.

The chain employs TRBV6-6 and TRBJ1-4; D might be TRBD1 (6 bases). The CDR3 runs 12 residues. Trimming removed 7 bases at V and 8 bases at J, with 11 bases between. Germline CDR1 MNHNY, CDR2 SVGAGI (reference sequence). Here the CDR3 DNA reads TGTGCCAGCACCGGGACACCCGAAAAACTGTTTTTT. Translated: CASTGTPEKLFF.

J is TRBJ1-3 and V is TRBV3-1 (or the pseudogene TRBV3-2), with D perhaps matching TRBD1 (5 bases). Trimming removed 3 bases from V and 4 bases from J, with 7 bases in between. Germline lookup yields CDR1 LGHDT and CDR2 YNNKEL (reference sequence). The CDR3 spans 13 residues. The CDR3 DNA reads TGTGCCAGCAGCCACCAGGGCGGAAACACCATATATTTT. Amino acids: CASSHQGGNTIYF.

The CDR3 region has the DNA TGTGCCAGCAGTGATATCCCGTCCCTCCACTTT. Residues: CASSDIPSLHF. The chain combines TRBV6-1 with TRBJ1-6; D is ambiguous. Germline V gives CDR1 MNHNS, CDR2 SASEGT. Trimming shortened V by 3 bases and J by 14 bases, and 8 bases separated the two germline ends. The CDR3 runs to 11 residues.

The chain employs TRBV28 and TRBJ2-7, with a possible D match to TRBD2 (6 bases). The V gene's germline CDR1 is MDHEN and CDR2 SYDVKM. This CDR3 contains 14 residues. Trimming pared 5 bases from V and 6 bases from J, leaving 17 bases between. In DNA, the CDR3 is TGTGCCAGCAGTGACGGGAGAGGGGTTGTCGAGCAGTACTTC. Translating gives CASSDGRGVVEQYF. Supplemented by reference TRBV28 and TRBJ2-7, the full variable domain reads DVKVTQSSRYLVKRTGEKVFLECVQDMDHENMFWYRQDPGLGLRLIYFSYDVKMKEKGDIPEGYSVSREKKERFSLILESASTNQTSMYLCASSDGRGVVEQYFGPGTRLTVT.

The CDR3 loop is CASRKQGNGYTF. CDR3 coding DNA: TGTGCCAGCAGAAAACAGGGTAATGGCTACACCTTC. The chain links TRBV6-5 to TRBJ1-2; a weak D match, TRBD1 (6 bases). The germline gives CDR1 MNHEY, CDR2 SVGAGI. This CDR3 has 12 residues. The V end lost 6 bases, the J end lost 6 bases, and 11 bases lay between the germline ends.

V and J are TRBV4-1 and TRBJ1-5, with a tentative D call TRBD1 (6 bases). Trimming shortened V by 4 bases and J by 4 bases, and 11 bases separated the two germline ends. The CDR3 has 14 residues. The germline V gene has CDR1 MGHRA and CDR2 YSYEKL. In DNA, the CDR3 is TGCGCCAGCAGCCCACAGGGAGATAATCAGCCCCAGCATTTT. Encoded protein: CASSPQGDNQPQHF.

The chain has TRBV6-2 or TRBV6-3 and TRBJ2-3; no firm D call. Germline V gives CDR1 MNHEY, CDR2 SVGEGT. Deletions cut 4 bases from V and 4 bases from J, with 6 bases between. There are 12 residues in the CDR3. In DNA, the CDR3 is TGTGCCAGCAGTTCCATGGCAGATACGCAGTATTTT. Translating gives CASSSMADTQYF.

The J gene is TRBJ2-7, the V gene TRBV3-1 (or the pseudogene TRBV3-2), with D hard to call. Trimming pared 0 bases from V and 4 bases from J, leaving 10 bases between. From germline, CDR1 is LGHDT and CDR2 YNNKEL (reference sequence). The CDR3 extends over 14 amino acids. The CDR3 region is CASSQDGRRYEQYF. CDR3 bases: TGTGCCAGCAGCCAAGATGGACGGAGATACGAGCAGTACTTC.

The rearrangement joins TRBV5-1 to TRBJ2-2; the D gene is possibly TRBD1 (5 bases). Germline-derived CDR1 and CDR2 are SGHRS and YFSETQ. CDR3 length: 15 residues. The V end was cut by 2 bases, the J end by 0 bases, with 8 bases between. The chain's CDR3 is CASSFAGTNTGELFF. As DNA, the CDR3 is TGCGCCAGCAGCTTTGCAGGGACGAACACCGGGGAGCTGTTTTTT.

V gene TRBV4-1 combines with J gene TRBJ1-2; no reliable D call. The CDR3 is made up of 14 amino acids. V was shortened by 2 bases and J by 4 bases, with 11 bases between the two germline ends. Germline-derived CDR1 and CDR2 are MGHRA and YSYEKL. CDR3 protein: CASSQPGSFYGYTF. The CDR3 coding sequence is TGCGCCAGCAGCCAACCCGGGTCCTTCTATGGCTACACCTTC.

This chain links TRBV5-1 with TRBJ2-7; D is undetermined. The germline gives CDR1 SGHRS, CDR2 YFSETQ. Trimming took 0 bases from V and 3 from J, leaving 7 bases between them. The length of the CDR3 is 13 residues. The CDR3 spells CASSLVGGYEQYF. CDR3 nucleotide sequence: TGCGCCAGCAGCTTGGTTGGCGGCTACGAGCAGTACTTC.

This rearrangement joins TRBV7-6 to TRBJ2-7, with TRBD1 identical over 7 bases. Trimming took 1 base from V and 0 from J; bases not matched to a gene: 6. The CDR3 length is 16 residues. Germline V lookup: CDR1 SGHVS, CDR2 FNYEAQ. CDR3 sequence: CASSLGGQRDSYEQYF. CDR3 bases: TGTGCCAGCAGCTTAGGGGGACAGCGTGACTCCTACGAGCAGTACTTC.

CDR3 DNA: TGTGCCAGCAGCCCGTGGGGGGCGACAGAGATGAACACTGAAGCTTTCTTT. Translated: CASSPWGATEMNTEAFF. The rearrangement uses TRBV5-4 and TRBJ1-1, with D perhaps matching TRBD1 (6 bases). The CDR3 consists of 17 residues. V lost 4 bases, J lost 0 bases, and 19 bases lay in between. Per germline, CDR1 SGHNT and CDR2 YYREEE (reference sequence).